This T cell receptor (beta chain) stems from a study of PD-L1 blockade in urothelial cancer. Using immunoSEQ multiplex PCR, the repertoire was profiled, and TCRdb retains in-frame clones only, with some absent. Altogether about 56,000 clones are present, over 75% being singletons, with the ten largest covering 15% to 18%. The J segment lost 2 bases and the V segment lost 5 bases, leaving 7 bases of the junction unmatched. Germline loops: CDR1 SGHVS, CDR2 FNYEAQ. This CDR3 region has 16 residues. Time point in this sample: pretreatment peripheral blood. The chain is built from TRBV7-6 and TRBJ2-1; TRBD2 matches at 9 bases. This TCR was recovered from a man aged 70-80 years with urothelial cancer. This material consisted of PBMCs, taken around atezolizumab (anti-PD-L1) treatment. The CDR3 DNA is TGTGCCAGCAGCAACCAACTAGCGGGTACCTACAATGAGCAGTTCTTC. It codes for CASSNQLAGTYNEQFF.